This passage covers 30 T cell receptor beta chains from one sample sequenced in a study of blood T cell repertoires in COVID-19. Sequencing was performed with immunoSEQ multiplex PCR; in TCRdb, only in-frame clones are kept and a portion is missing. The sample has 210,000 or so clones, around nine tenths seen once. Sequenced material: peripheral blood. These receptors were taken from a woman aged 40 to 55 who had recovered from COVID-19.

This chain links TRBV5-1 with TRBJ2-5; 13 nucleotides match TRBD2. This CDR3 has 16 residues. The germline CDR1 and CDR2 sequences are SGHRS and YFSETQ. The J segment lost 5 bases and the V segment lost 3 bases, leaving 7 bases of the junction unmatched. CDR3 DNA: TGCGCCAGCAGCTCCGGACTAGCGGGAGCGGGCGAGACCCAGTACTTC. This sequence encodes CASSSGLAGAGETQYF. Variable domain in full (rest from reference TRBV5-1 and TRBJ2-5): KAGVTQTPRYLIKTRGQQVTLSCSPISGHRSVSWYQQTPGQGLQFLFEYFSETQRNKGNFPGRFSGRQFSNSRSEMNVSTLELGDSALYLCASSSGLAGAGETQYFGPGTRLLVL.

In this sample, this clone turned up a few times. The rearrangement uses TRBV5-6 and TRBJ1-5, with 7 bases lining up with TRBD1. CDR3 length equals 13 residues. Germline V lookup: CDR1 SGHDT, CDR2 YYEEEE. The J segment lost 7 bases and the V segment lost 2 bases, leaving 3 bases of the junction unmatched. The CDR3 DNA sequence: TGTGCCAGCAGCTTCCAGGGGGACCAGCCCCAGCATTTT. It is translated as CASSFQGDQPQHF.

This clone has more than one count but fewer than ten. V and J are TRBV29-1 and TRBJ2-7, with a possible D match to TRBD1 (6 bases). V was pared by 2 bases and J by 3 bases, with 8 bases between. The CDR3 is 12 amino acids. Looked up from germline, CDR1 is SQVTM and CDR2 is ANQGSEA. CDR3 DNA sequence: TGCAGCGTTGAACAGGACAGCTACGAGCAGTACTTC. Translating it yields CSVEQDSYEQYF.

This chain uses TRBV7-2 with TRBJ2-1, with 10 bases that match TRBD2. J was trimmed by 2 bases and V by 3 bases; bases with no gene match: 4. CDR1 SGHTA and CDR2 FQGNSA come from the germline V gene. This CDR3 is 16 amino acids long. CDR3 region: CASSFSSGSTYNEQFF. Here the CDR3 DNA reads TGTGCCAGCAGCTTTTCTAGCGGGAGTACCTACAATGAGCAGTTCTTC.

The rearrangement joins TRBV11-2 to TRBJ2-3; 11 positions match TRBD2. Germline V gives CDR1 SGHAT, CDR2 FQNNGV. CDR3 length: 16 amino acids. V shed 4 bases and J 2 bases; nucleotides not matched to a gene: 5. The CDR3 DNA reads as TGTGCCAGCAGCTCACTAGCGGGAGTTGACACAGATACGCAGTATTTT. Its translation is CASSSLAGVDTDTQYF.

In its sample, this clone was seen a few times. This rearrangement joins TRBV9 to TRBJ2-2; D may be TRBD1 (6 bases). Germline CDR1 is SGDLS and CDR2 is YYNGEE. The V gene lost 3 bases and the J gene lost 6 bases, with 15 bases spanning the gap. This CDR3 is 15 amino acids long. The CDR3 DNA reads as TGTGCCAGCAGCGCCCGGGACAAGAAAGCCGGGGAGCTGTTTTTT. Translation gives CASSARDKKAGELFF. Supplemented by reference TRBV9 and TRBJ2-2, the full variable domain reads DSGVTQTPKHLITATGQRVTLRCSPRSGDLSVYWYQQSLDQGLQFLIQYYNGEERAKGNILERFSAQQFPDLHSELNLSSLELGDSALYFCASSARDKKAGELFFGEGSRLTVL.

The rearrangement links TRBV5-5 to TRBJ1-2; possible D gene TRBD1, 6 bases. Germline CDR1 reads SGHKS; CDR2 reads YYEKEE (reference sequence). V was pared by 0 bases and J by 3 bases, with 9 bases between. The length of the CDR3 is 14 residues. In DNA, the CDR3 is TGTGCCAGCAGCTTGGGCCCAGGGGACTATGGCTACACCTTC. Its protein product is CASSLGPGDYGYTF.

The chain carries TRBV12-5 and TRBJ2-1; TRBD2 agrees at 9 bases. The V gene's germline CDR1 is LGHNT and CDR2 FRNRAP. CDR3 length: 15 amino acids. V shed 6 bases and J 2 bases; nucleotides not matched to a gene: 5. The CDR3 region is CASGEREAAYNEQFF. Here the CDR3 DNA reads TGTGCTAGTGGGGAGCGGGAGGCGGCCTACAATGAGCAGTTCTTC.

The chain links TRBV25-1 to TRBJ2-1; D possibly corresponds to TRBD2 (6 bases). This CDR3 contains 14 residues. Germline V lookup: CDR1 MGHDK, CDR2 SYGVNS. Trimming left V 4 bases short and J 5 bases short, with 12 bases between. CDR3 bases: TGTGCCAGCAGTGCGGGAGAGCCCAACAATGAGCAGTTCTTC. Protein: CASSAGEPNNEQFF.

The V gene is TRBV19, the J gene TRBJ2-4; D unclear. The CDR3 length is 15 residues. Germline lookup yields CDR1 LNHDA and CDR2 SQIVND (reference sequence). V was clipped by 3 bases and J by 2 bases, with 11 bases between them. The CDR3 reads CASSIWSKTKNIQYF. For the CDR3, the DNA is TGTGCCAGTAGTATTTGGAGCAAGACCAAAAACATTCAGTACTTC.

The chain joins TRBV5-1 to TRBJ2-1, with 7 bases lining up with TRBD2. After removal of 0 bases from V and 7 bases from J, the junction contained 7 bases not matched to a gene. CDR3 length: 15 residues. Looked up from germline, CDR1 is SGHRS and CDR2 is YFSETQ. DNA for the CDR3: TGCGCCAGCAGCTTGGCGGCGGGAGTGGATAATGAGCAGTTCTTC. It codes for CASSLAAGVDNEQFF.

CDR3 protein: CSASYRNSNQPQHF. The CDR3, as DNA: TGCAGTGCTAGTTACAGGAATAGCAATCAGCCCCAGCATTTT. This rearrangement joins TRBV20-1 to TRBJ1-5, with TRBD1 as a possible D gene (5 bases). The ends were cut back, 3 bases at V and 0 bases at J, with 9 bases in the middle. Per germline, CDR1 DFQATT and CDR2 SNEGSKA (reference sequence). The CDR3 contains 14 residues.

The CDR3 DNA reads as TGCGCCAGCAGCGAGGAACTAGCGGGAGTCGGGGAGCTGTTTTTT. It is translated as CASSEELAGVGELFF. The chain uses TRBV4-3 and TRBJ2-2, with 11 nucleotides matching TRBD2. Losses at the gene ends were 5 bases for V and 7 bases for J; bases not matched to a gene: 6. This CDR3 spans 15 amino acids. CDR1 and CDR2 from the germline V gene are LGHNA and YSLEER.

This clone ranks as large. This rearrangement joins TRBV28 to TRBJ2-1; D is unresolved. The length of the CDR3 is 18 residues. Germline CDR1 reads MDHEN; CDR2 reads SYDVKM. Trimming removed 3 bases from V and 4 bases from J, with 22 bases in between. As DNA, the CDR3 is TGTGCCAGCAGTTTTGGCCCCTTCGTAGAGGTTATGTACAATGAGCAGTTCTTC. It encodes CASSFGPFVEVMYNEQFF.

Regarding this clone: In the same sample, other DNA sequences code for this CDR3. The CDR3 here is CASSSETGTYEQYF. The CDR3 DNA is TGTGCCAGCAGTTCGGAGACAGGAACGTACGAGCAGTACTTC. This chain links TRBV27 with TRBJ2-7; the D gene is possibly TRBD1 (6 bases). This CDR3 has 14 amino acids. The V end lost 4 bases, the J end lost 4 bases, and 14 bases lay between the germline ends. Germline CDR1 reads MNHEY; CDR2 reads SMNVEV (reference sequence).

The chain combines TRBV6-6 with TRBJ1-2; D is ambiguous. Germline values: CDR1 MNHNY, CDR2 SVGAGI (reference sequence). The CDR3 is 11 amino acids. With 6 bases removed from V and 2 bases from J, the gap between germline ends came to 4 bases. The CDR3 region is CASSSNYGYTF. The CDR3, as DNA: TGTGCCAGCAGCTCCAACTATGGCTACACCTTC.

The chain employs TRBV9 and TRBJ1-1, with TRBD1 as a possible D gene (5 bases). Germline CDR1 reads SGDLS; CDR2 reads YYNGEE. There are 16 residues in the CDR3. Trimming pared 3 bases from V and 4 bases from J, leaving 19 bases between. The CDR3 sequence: CASSEAEAPGVTEAFF. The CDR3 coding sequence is TGTGCCAGCAGCGAGGCTGAGGCACCGGGGGTCACTGAAGCTTTCTTT. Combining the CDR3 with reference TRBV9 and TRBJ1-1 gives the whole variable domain DSGVTQTPKHLITATGQRVTLRCSPRSGDLSVYWYQQSLDQGLQFLIQYYNGEERAKGNILERFSAQQFPDLHSELNLSSLELGDSALYFCASSEAEAPGVTEAFFGQGTRLTVV.

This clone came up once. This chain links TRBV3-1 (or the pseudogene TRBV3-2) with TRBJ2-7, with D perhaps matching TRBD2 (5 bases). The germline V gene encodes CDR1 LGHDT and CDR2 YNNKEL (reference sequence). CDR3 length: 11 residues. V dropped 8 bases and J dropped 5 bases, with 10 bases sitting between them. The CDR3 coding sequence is TGTGCCAGCGGAAGAGGGCACGAGCAGTACTTC. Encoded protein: CASGRGHEQYF.

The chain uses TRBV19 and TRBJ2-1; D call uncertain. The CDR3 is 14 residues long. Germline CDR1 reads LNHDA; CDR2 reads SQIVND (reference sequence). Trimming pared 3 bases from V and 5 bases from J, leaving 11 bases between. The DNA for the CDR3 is TGTGCCAGTAGTATTTTTCGGCGGCACAATGAGCAGTTCTTC. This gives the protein CASSIFRRHNEQFF. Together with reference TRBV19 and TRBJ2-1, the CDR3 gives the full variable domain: DGGITQSPKYLFRKEGQNVTLSCEQNLNHDAMYWYRQDPGQGLRLIYYSQIVNDFQKGDIAEGYSVSREKKESFPLTVTSAQKNPTAFYLCASSIFRRHNEQFFGPGTRLTVL.

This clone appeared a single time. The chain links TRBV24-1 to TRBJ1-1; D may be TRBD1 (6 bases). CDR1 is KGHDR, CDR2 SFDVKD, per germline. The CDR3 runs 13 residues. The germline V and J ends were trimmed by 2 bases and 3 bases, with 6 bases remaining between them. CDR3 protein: CATSDSGDTEAFF. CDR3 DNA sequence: TGTGCCACCAGTGATTCAGGGGACACTGAAGCTTTCTTT.

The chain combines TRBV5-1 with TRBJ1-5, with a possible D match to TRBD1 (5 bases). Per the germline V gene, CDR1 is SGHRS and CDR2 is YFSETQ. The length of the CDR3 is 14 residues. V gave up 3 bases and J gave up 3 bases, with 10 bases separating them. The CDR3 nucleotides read TGCGCCAGCAGCTGGGGGGAAGCCAATCAGCCCCAGCATTTT. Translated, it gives CASSWGEANQPQHF.

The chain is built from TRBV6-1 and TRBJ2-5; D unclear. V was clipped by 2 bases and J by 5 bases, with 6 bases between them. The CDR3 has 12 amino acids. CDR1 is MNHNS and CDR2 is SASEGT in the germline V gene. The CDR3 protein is CASSELRETQYF. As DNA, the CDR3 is TGTGCCAGCAGTGAACTGAGGGAGACCCAGTACTTC.

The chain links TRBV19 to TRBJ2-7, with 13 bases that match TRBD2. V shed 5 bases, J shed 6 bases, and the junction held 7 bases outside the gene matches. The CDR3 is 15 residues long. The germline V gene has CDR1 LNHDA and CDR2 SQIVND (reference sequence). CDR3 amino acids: CASSSGTSGALEQYF. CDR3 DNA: TGTGCCAGTAGTTCCGGGACTAGCGGGGCACTCGAGCAGTACTTC.

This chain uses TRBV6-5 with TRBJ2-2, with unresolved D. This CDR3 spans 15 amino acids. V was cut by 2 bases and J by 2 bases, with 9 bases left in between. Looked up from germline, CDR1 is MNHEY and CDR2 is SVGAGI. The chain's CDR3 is CASSYATSNTGELFF. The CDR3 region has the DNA TGTGCCAGCAGTTACGCGACTTCCAACACCGGGGAGCTGTTTTTT.

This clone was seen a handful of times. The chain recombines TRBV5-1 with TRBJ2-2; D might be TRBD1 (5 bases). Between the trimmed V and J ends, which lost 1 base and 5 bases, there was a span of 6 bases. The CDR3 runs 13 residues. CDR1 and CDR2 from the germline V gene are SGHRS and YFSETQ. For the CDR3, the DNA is TGCGCCAGCAGCTTGTACAGGACCGGGGAGCTGTTTTTT. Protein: CASSLYRTGELFF.

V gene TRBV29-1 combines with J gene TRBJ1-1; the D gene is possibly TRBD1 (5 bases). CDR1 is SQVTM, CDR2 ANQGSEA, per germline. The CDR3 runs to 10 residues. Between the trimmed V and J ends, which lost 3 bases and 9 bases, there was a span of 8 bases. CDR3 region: CSVEEGKAFF. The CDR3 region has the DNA TGCAGCGTTGAGGAGGGGAAAGCTTTCTTT.

DNA for the CDR3: TGTGCCGCCCGCCGAGCGGACAATGAGCAGTTCTTC. Its translation: CAARRADNEQFF. The chain is built from TRBV10-3 and TRBJ2-1; TRBD2 is a possible D gene (5 bases). Germline V gene data show CDR1 as ENHRY and CDR2 as SYGVKD. Trimming took 11 bases from V and 5 from J, leaving 13 bases between them. The CDR3 is 12 residues long.

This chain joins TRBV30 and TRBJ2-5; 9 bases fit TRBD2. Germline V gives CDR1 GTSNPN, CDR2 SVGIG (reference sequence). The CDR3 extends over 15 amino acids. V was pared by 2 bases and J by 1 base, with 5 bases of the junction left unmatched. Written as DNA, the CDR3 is TGTGCCTGGAGTAGGCTAGCGGGGTTCCAAGAGACCCAGTACTTC. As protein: CAWSRLAGFQETQYF.

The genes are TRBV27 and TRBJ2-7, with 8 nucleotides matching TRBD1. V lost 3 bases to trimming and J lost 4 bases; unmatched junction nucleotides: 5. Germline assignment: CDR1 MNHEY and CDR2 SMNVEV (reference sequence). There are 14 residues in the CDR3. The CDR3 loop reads CASSFGQGVYEQYF. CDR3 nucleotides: TGTGCCAGCAGTTTCGGACAGGGAGTGTACGAGCAGTACTTC.

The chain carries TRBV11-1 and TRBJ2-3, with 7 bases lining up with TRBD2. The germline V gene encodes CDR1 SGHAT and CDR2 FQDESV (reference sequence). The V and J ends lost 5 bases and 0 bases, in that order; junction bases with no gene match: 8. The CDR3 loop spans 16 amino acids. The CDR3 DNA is TGTGCCAGCAGCCATCAAAGCGGGGCAAGCACAGATACGCAGTATTTT. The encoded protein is CASSHQSGASTDTQYF.